Listed below are T cell receptor beta chains from one sample, sequenced in a study of cytomegalovirus exposure and HLA in healthy donors. TCRdb's copy holds only in-frame clones and misses some; the assay was immunoSEQ multiplex PCR. The sample contains 90,000 or so clones, 69% of which appear only once. The specimen was PBMCs. The receptors derive from a man over 45 in good health and CMV-seronegative. Each CDR3 is given with its conserved first and last residue. Fields, in order: D gene, clone size, CDR3 length, V gene, J gene, CDR3 DNA, CDR3 protein. D genes are given only for firm matches. Some rows mark clone size as missing; the rest say once, few, many or name a class of expanded clone.

>TRBD1|-|14|TRBV28|TRBJ1-5
TGTGCCAGCAGAACGGGACAGACCTATCAGCCCCAGCATTTT
CASRTGQTYQPQHF
>-|-|16|TRBV21-1|TRBJ2-1
TGTGCCAGCAGCAAAGTGTGCCGGGGGTCCTACAATGAGCAGTTCTTC
CASSKVCRGSYNEQFF
>TRBD2|-|15|TRBV9|TRBJ2-5
TGTGCCAGCAGCGTAGCCGGGGGGTTTGAGGAGACCCAGTACTTC
CASSVAGGFEETQYF
>-|-|13|TRBV30|TRBJ1-4
TGTGCCTGGAGCGGGGGGACTAATGAAAAACTGTTTTTT
CAWSGGTNEKLFF
>TRBD2|-|15|TRBV5-4|TRBJ2-1
TGTGCCAGCAGCTTGGGAGGTCTAGCGGGGAATGAGCAGTTCTTC
CASSLGGLAGNEQFF
>-|-|16|TRBV7-6|TRBJ2-6
TGTGCCAGCAGGCAAGGGGGGGCGAGTGGGGCCAACGTCCTGACTTTC
CASRQGGASGANVLTF
>TRBD1|-|17|TRBV7-6|TRBJ1-4
TGTGCCAGCAGCGCCCGACTACGACAGGGGCCGAATGAAAAACTGTTTTTT
CASSARLRQGPNEKLFF
>TRBD1|-|11|TRBV29-1|TRBJ1-2
TGCAGCGTCGGACAGGACCGAAAATACACCTTC
CSVGQDRKYTF
>TRBD2|-|16|TRBV30|TRBJ2-5
TGTGCCTGGAGGGACCCGGGTAGCGGGTTCCAAGAGACCCAGTACTTC
CAWRDPGSGFQETQYF
>-|-|11|TRBV7-9|TRBJ2-3
TGTGCCAGCAGCTCTACAGATACGCAGTATTTT
CASSSTDTQYF
>-|-|15|TRBV4-3|TRBJ2-1
TGCGCCAGCAGCCCGTCACGGCCAGGGCGGGGTGAGCAGTTCTTC
CASSPSRPGRGEQFF
>-|-|17|TRBV7-2|TRBJ2-1
TGTGCCAGCAGCCCCCACATGGGCAGACCCTCCTACAATGAGCAGTTCTTC
CASSPHMGRPSYNEQFF
>-|few|13|TRBV10-1|TRBJ2-7
TGCGCCAGCAGGCGAGCGGTGAACTACGAGCAGTACTTC
CASRRAVNYEQYF
>-|-|13|TRBV5-4|TRBJ1-1
TGTGCCAGCAGCTTGTTAGGGGGGGCTGAAGCTTTCTTT
CASSLLGGAEAFF
>TRBD2|-|16|TRBV5-1|TRBJ2-5
TGCGCCACCAAGACGGGGACTAGCGGGATGGGGGAGACCCAGTACTTC
CATKTGTSGMGETQYF
>-|once|17|TRBV5-6|TRBJ1-1
TGTGCCAGCAGCTTGGACCCACGGGGGGCTGGAAACACTGAAGCTTTCTTT
CASSLDPRGAGNTEAFF
>-|few|15|TRBV10-3|TRBJ2-3
TGTGCCATCAGTGAGTTTTCACACAGCACAGATACGCAGTATTTT
CAISEFSHSTDTQYF
>-|-|14|TRBV4-3|TRBJ2-5
TGCGCCAGCAGCCAAGACGTCACAGGGGAGACCCAGTACTTC
CASSQDVTGETQYF
>-|-|15|TRBV4-1|TRBJ1-2
TGCGCCAGCAGCCAAGAGGCCAGGGGTGTCCATGGCTACACCTTC
CASSQEARGVHGYTF
>-|-|15|TRBV5-6|TRBJ1-1
TGTGCCAGCAGCTTGTTGCAGGGGCGGAACACTGAAGCTTTCTTT
CASSLLQGRNTEAFF
>-|-|16|TRBV7-2|TRBJ2-1
TGTGCCAGCAGTTTTCTGGGTGGGGGGGCCAACAATGAGCAGTTCTTC
CASSFLGGGANNEQFF
>TRBD1|-|15|TRBV4-1|TRBJ2-1
TGCGCCAGCAGCCAAGGGGACAGGGACTACAATGAGCAGTTCTTC
CASSQGDRDYNEQFF
>TRBD2|-|14|TRBV7-3|TRBJ2-3
TGTGCCAGCAGTTCTTGGCGGGAGCCGGATACGCAGTATTTT
CASSSWREPDTQYF
>-|-|15|TRBV4-2|TRBJ1-1
TGTGCCAGCAGCCAAGTTGGACCCAGCGGCACTGAAGCTTTCTTT
CASSQVGPSGTEAFF
>TRBD1|-|15|TRBV5-1|TRBJ2-1
TGCGCCAGCAGCGACAGGGTTCCGTCCTACAATGAGCAGTTCTTC
CASSDRVPSYNEQFF
>TRBD1|once|16|TRBV6-6|TRBJ1-2
TGTGCCAGCAGTTATCCCGAACCCGGGACAGGGAATGGCTACACCTTC
CASSYPEPGTGNGYTF
>-|-|17|TRBV19|TRBJ2-5
TGTGCCAGTAGTATCTTAGGGGGTGCTAGATCCCTCGAGACCCAGTACTTC
CASSILGGARSLETQYF
>-|-|16|TRBV18|TRBJ2-3
TGTGCCAGCTCATCCCAAAGTGGCGGGAGCACAGATACGCAGTATTTT
CASSSQSGGSTDTQYF
>-|-|13|TRBV7-2|TRBJ1-6
TGTGCCAGCAGCCCTAGCCTGGGGTCACCCCTCCACTTT
CASSPSLGSPLHF
>-|few|15|TRBV4-2|TRBJ1-2
TGTGCCAGCAGCCAAATCACCGGGACTGTGGATGGCTACACCTTC
CASSQITGTVDGYTF
>-|-|15|TRBV5-1|TRBJ2-5
TGCGCCAGCAGCCCAGGATGGACAGAGCAAGAGACCCAGTACTTC
CASSPGWTEQETQYF
>TRBD1|-|16|TRBV5-1|TRBJ1-4
TGCGCCAGCAGCGTTGGACAGGGGGTGATCGATGAAAAACTGTTTTTT
CASSVGQGVIDEKLFF
>TRBD2|-|15|TRBV6-5|TRBJ2-3
TGTGCCAGCAGTTACTCAGCGGGGGTTTCAGATACGCAGTATTTT
CASSYSAGVSDTQYF
>TRBD2|-|16|TRBV7-2|TRBJ2-2
TGTGCCAGCAGCTTCTTAGCGGGGCCTAACACCGGGGAGCTGTTTTTT
CASSFLAGPNTGELFF
>TRBD1|-|14|TRBV5-1|TRBJ1-1
TGCGCCAGCAGCGGACAGACAGGGGACACTGAAGCTTTCTTT
CASSGQTGDTEAFF
>-|few|17|TRBV4-2|TRBJ2-2
TGTGCCAGCAGCCAAGCTAGCTGGAGGAGGGACACCGGGGAGCTGTTTTTT
CASSQASWRRDTGELFF
>TRBD1|-|14|TRBV6-6|TRBJ2-2
TGTGCCAGCACCCAGACAGGGGTGGTCGGGGAGCTGTTTTTT
CASTQTGVVGELFF
>TRBD2|-|16|TRBV9|TRBJ2-3
TGTGCCAGCAGCGGACTAGCGGGAGGGGGCACAGATACGCAGTATTTT
CASSGLAGGGTDTQYF
>TRBD1|-|15|TRBV19|TRBJ1-1
TGTGCCAGTAATCTTCCCGGGACAGGGCTCGCTGAAGCTTTCTTT
CASNLPGTGLAEAFF
>TRBD2|-|14|TRBV11-3|TRBJ2-3
TGTGCCAGCAGCGCGGGACTAGCAGGCGATACGCAGTATTTT
CASSAGLAGDTQYF
>TRBD1|-|14|TRBV29-1|TRBJ1-1
TGCAGCGTCGCTACCGGGACAGGGGTTGGTGAAGCTTTCTTT
CSVATGTGVGEAFF
>-|-|14|TRBV25-1|TRBJ2-1
TGTGCCAGCAGTGTGGCGGGTACCTACAATGAGCAGTTCTTC
CASSVAGTYNEQFF
>-|once|15|TRBV10-3|TRBJ2-3
TGTGCCATCAGTGAGTCGGCGGGGGCCACAGATACGCAGTATTTT
CAISESAGATDTQYF
>TRBD1|few|15|TRBV2|TRBJ1-5
TGTGCCAGCAGTGAAGCGACAGGGGTTAATCAGCCCCAGCATTTT
CASSEATGVNQPQHF